A selection of T cell receptor beta chains follows, all from one sample in a study of cytomegalovirus exposure and HLA in healthy donors. Data came from immunoSEQ multiplex PCR; TCRdb stores just in-frame clones and leaves some out. The sample consists of around 150,000 clones, 75% to 90% of them appearing once. Sequenced: PBMCs. These receptors all stem from a man aged 18 to 29 in good health and CMV-seropositive. CDR3s include the opening cysteine and the closing phenylalanine or tryptophan. The order of the fields is D gene, J gene, V gene, clone size, CDR3 protein, CDR3 DNA. D genes are given only for firm matches. Clone sizes are given selectively: once, few, many, or a class where the clone is expanded.

- TRBJ2-7 TRBV6-5 - CASTTPGLAYEQYF TGTGCCAGCACAACCCCAGGGTTAGCTTACGAGCAGTACTTC
- TRBJ2-2 TRBV18 - CASSPALGSGELFF TGTGCCAGCTCACCAGCCCTCGGGTCCGGGGAGCTGTTTTTT
- TRBJ2-2 TRBV7-7 - CASSPHSPGELFF TGTGCCAGCAGCCCTCATAGCCCCGGGGAGCTGTTTTTT
- TRBJ2-6 TRBV19 - CASGEGKVSGANVLTF TGTGCCAGCGGAGAGGGAAAGGTTTCTGGGGCCAACGTCCTGACTTTC
- TRBJ1-2 TRBV30 once CAWEAGANYGYTF TGTGCCTGGGAGGCGGGGGCCAACTATGGCTACACCTTC
- TRBJ1-2 TRBV2 - CASSLQGADYGYTF TGTGCCAGCAGCCTACAGGGAGCGGACTATGGCTACACCTTC
- TRBJ1-1 TRBV6-1 - CASRAQGLNTEAFF TGTGCCAGCAGGGCCCAGGGCTTGAACACTGAAGCTTTCTTT
- TRBJ2-3 TRBV4-3 - CASSQGGNLGADTQYF TGCGCCAGCAGCCAGGGAGGAAACCTAGGCGCAGATACGCAGTATTTT
TRBD1 TRBJ2-3 TRBV27 - CASSLWTGGLADTQYF TGTGCCAGCAGTTTATGGACAGGGGGTCTCGCAGATACGCAGTATTTT
- TRBJ1-4 TRBV7-9 - CASGPPSTNEKLFF TGTGCCAGCGGGCCGCCATCGACTAATGAAAAACTGTTTTTT
- TRBJ1-1 TRBV6-5 - CASSPDSYDGTEAFF TGTGCCAGCAGTCCCGACAGTTACGATGGCACTGAAGCTTTCTTT
- TRBJ1-2 TRBV9 - CASSVYPGDYGYTF TGTGCCAGCAGCGTATACCCGGGGGACTATGGCTACACCTTC
TRBD1 TRBJ2-6 TRBV9 once CASSARRGTGQGREGPSGANVLTF TGTGCCAGCAGCGCCAGGAGGGGCACGGGACAGGGAAGGGAAGGACCTTCTGGGGCCAACGTCCTGACTTTC
- TRBJ2-1 TRBV7-9 - CASSLDGALNEQFF TGTGCCAGCAGCTTAGATGGGGCCCTCAATGAGCAGTTCTTC
TRBD2 TRBJ2-1 TRBV7-9 - CASSRLAGGPDEQFF TGTGCCAGCAGTCGACTAGCGGGGGGGCCCGATGAGCAGTTCTTC
- TRBJ1-2 TRBV7-9 few CASSLDRGYTF TGTGCCAGCAGCTTAGATAGAGGCTACACCTTC
TRBD1 TRBJ2-2 TRBV19 - CASWTGSNTGELFF TGTGCCAGCTGGACAGGGAGTAACACCGGGGAGCTGTTTTTT
TRBD1 TRBJ1-4 TRBV6-6 once CASRNNRGEKLFF TGTGCCAGCAGAAATAACAGGGGTGAAAAACTGTTTTTT
- TRBJ2-2 TRBV1 - CTSSQDWPWQGEVTGELFF TGCACCAGCAGCCAAGATTGGCCCTGGCAGGGGGAAGTCACCGGGGAGCTGTTTTTT
TRBD1 TRBJ1-5 TRBV6-4 - CASTQGLGQPQHF TGTGCCAGTACACAGGGGCTCGGTCAGCCCCAGCATTTT
TRBD1 TRBJ1-2 TRBV27 - CASSPRPGQGVGVLYGYTF TGTGCCAGCAGTCCACGCCCGGGACAGGGGGTGGGGGTGTTATATGGCTACACCTTC
- TRBJ1-2 TRBV5-6 - CASSYGGHSYGYTF TGTGCCAGCAGCTACGGGGGGCATAGCTATGGCTACACCTTC
- TRBJ1-3 TRBV7-9 - CASSLRGSGNTIYF TGTGCCAGCAGCTTACGGGGCTCTGGAAACACCATATATTTT
TRBD1 TRBJ1-5 TRBV6-5 - CASRATGDSNQPQHF TGTGCCAGCAGGGCTACAGGGGACAGCAATCAGCCCCAGCATTTT
TRBD2 TRBJ2-3 TRBV6-6 - CASSQPQRGGTDTQYF TGTGCCAGCAGTCAACCTCAGCGGGGGGGCACAGATACGCAGTATTTT
- TRBJ2-3 TRBV11-2 - CASSLGDTQYF TGTGCCAGCAGTCTAGGTGATACGCAGTATTTT
TRBD1 TRBJ1-1 TRBV27 - CASSWRTGAGGMMNTEAFF TGTGCCAGCAGTTGGAGGACAGGGGCAGGCGGGATGATGAACACTGAAGCTTTCTTT
- TRBJ2-7 TRBV6-1 - CAGQGGGTYEQHF TGTGCCGGCCAAGGAGGCGGGACCTACGAGCAGCACTTC
TRBD1 TRBJ1-1 TRBV7-9 - CASSLGQGALGTEAFF TGTGCCAGCAGCCTTGGACAGGGGGCTTTGGGTACTGAAGCTTTCTTT